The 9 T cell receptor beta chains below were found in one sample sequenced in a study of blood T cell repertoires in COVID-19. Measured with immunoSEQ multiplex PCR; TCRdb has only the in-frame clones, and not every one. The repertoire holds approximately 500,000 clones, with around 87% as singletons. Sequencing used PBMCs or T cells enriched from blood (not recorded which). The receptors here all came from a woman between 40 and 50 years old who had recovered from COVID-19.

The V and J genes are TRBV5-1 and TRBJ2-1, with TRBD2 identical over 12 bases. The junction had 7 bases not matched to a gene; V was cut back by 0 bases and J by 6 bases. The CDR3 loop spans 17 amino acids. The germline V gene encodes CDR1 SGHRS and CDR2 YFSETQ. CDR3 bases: TGCGCCAGCAGCTTGGAAGGACGGACTAGCGGGATCAATGAGCAGTTCTTC. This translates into CASSLEGRTSGINEQFF.

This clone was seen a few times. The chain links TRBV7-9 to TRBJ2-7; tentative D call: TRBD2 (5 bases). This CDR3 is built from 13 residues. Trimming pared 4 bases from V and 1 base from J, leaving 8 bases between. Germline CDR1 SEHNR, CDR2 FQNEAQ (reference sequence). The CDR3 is CASSSGGSYEQYF. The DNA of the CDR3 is TGTGCCAGCAGCTCTGGAGGTTCCTACGAGCAGTACTTC.

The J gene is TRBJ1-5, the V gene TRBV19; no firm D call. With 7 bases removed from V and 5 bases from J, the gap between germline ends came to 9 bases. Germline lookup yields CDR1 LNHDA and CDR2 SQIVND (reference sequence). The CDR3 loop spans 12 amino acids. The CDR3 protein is CASKETYQPQHF. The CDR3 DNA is TGTGCCAGTAAGGAGACCTATCAGCCCCAGCATTTT.

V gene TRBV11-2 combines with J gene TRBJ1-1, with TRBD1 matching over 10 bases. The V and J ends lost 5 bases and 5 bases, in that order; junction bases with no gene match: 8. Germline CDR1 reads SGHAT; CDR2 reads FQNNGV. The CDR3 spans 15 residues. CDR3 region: CASSAPDRGRTEAFF. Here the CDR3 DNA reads TGTGCCAGCAGCGCCCCGGACAGGGGGAGAACTGAAGCTTTCTTT.

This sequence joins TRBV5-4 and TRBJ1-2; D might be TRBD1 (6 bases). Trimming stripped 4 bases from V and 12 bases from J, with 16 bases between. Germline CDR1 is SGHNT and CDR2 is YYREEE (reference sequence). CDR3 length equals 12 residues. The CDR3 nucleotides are TGTGCCAGCAGCCCGGGAGGGGGGCGCAACACCTTC. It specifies CASSPGGGRNTF.

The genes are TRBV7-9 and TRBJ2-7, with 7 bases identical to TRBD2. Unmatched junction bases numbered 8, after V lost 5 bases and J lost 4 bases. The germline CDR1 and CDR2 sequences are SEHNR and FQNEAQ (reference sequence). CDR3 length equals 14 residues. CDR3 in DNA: TGTGCCAGCAGCACCCGGGGCGGGAGTTACGAGCAGTACTTC. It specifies CASSTRGGSYEQYF.

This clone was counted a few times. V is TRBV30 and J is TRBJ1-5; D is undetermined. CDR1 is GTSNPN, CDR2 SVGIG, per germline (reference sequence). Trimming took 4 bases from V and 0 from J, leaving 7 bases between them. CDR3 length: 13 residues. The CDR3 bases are TGTGCCTGGACGAGGGCTAGCAATCAGCCCCAGCATTTT. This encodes CAWTRASNQPQHF.

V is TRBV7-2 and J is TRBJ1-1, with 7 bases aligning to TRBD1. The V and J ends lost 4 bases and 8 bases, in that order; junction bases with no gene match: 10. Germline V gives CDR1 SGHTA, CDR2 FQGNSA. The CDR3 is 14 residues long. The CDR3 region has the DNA TGTGCCAGCAGCTCCGTGGGGACAGCAATGGAAGCTTTCTTT. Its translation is CASSSVGTAMEAFF.

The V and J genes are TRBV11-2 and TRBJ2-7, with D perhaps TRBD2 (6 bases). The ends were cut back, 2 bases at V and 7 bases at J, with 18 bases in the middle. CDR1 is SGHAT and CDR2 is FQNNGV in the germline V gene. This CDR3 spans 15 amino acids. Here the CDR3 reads CASSLLAREVWEQYF. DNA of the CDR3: TGTGCCAGCAGCTTATTGGCCAGGGAGGTGTGGGAGCAGTACTTC.